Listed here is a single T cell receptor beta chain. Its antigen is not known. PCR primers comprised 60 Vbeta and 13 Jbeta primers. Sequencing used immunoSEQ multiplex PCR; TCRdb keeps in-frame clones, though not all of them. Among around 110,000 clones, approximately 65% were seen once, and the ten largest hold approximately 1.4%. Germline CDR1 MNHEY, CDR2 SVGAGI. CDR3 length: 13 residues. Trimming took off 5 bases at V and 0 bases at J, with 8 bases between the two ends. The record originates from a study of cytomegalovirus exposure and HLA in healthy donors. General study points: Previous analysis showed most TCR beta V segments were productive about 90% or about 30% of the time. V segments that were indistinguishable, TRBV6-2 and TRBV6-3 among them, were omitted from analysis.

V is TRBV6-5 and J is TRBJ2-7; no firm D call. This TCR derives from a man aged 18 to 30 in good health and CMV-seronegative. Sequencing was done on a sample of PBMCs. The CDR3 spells CASSIQSSYEQYF. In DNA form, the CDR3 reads TGTGCCAGCAGTATACAGAGCTCCTACGAGCAGTACTTC.